These 30 T cell receptor beta chains came from one sample sequenced in a study of beta chain features in type 1 diabetes. Reverse transcribing all isolated RNA meant expressed TCRB transcripts were sequenced. Measured with immunoSEQ multiplex PCR; TCRdb has only the in-frame clones, and not every one. Here the sample spans about 15,000 clones, about 40% being singletons. Sequencing was performed on stem cell memory CD4+ T cells from blood. The receptors here all came from a woman aged 40 to 50 in good health.

V gene TRBV6-1 combines with J gene TRBJ1-3; D perhaps matches TRBD1 (5 bases). With 0 bases removed from V and 6 bases from J, the gap between germline ends came to 9 bases. The CDR3 is made up of 14 amino acids. Per germline, CDR1 MNHNS and CDR2 SASEGT. The CDR3 DNA sequence: TGTGCCAGCAGTGAAGCCCAGGGTGCAAACACCATATATTTT. It is translated as CASSEAQGANTIYF.

This clone has just one count. V and J are TRBV5-1 and TRBJ1-6; D unresolved. CDR3 length equals 14 residues. Germline assignment: CDR1 SGHRS and CDR2 YFSETQ. Trimming took off 4 bases at V and 6 bases at J, with 11 bases between the two ends. As DNA, the CDR3 is TGCGCCAGCAGCGCGGGAGAAGTTAATTCACCCCTCCACTTT. Residues: CASSAGEVNSPLHF. Drawing the rest from reference TRBV5-1 and TRBJ1-6, the complete variable domain is KAGVTQTPRYLIKTRGQQVTLSCSPISGHRSVSWYQQTPGQGLQFLFEYFSETQRNKGNFPGRFSGRQFSNSRSEMNVSTLELGDSALYLCASSAGEVNSPLHFGNGTRLTVT.

This clone has more than one count but fewer than ten. The chain links TRBV6-1 to TRBJ2-3; D is unclear. The CDR3 length is 12 residues. Trimming left V 4 bases short and J 3 bases short, with 5 bases between. Germline V gene lookup returns CDR1 MNHNS and CDR2 SASEGT. CDR3 DNA sequence: TGTGCCAGCAGTGCCGCGACAGATACGCAGTATTTT. It codes for CASSAATDTQYF.

This clone was seen only once. The chain is built from TRBV6-5 and TRBJ2-5; a weak D match, TRBD2 (6 bases). The CDR3 is 13 residues long. Germline assignment: CDR1 MNHEY and CDR2 SVGAGI. Trimming took off 5 bases at V and 5 bases at J, with 12 bases between the two ends. CDR3 sequence (DNA): TGTGCCAGCAGTCACACTAGCCGGGAGACCCAGTACTTC. As protein: CASSHTSRETQYF.

Only one count was recorded for this clone. This chain joins TRBV7-2 and TRBJ2-7; TRBD2 aligns across 8 bases. The CDR3 is made up of 15 amino acids. Germline CDR1 and CDR2: SGHTA and FQGNSA. V shed 2 bases and J 0 bases; nucleotides not matched to a gene: 3. Here the CDR3 reads CASSLRGGSSYEQYF. Here the CDR3 DNA reads TGTGCCAGCAGCTTACGCGGGGGGAGCTCCTACGAGCAGTACTTC.

V is TRBV20-1 and J is TRBJ1-2; no firm D call. The CDR3 is made up of 11 amino acids. Germline CDR1 reads DFQATT; CDR2 reads SNEGSKA (reference sequence). V lost 5 bases and J lost 8, with 12 bases in between. The CDR3 coding sequence is TGCAGTGCTCCCCTCCCGGGAGGCTACACCTTC. Its translation is CSAPLPGGYTF.

The rearrangement joins TRBV5-1 to TRBJ1-3; D is possibly TRBD1 (5 bases). The CDR3 covers 16 residues. The germline V gene encodes CDR1 SGHRS and CDR2 YFSETQ. The V gene lost 0 bases and the J gene lost 3 bases, with 13 bases spanning the gap. Written as DNA, the CDR3 is TGCGCCAGCAGCTTGGCAGGGAGGCGGTATGGAAACACCATATATTTT. This translates into CASSLAGRRYGNTIYF.

The chain carries TRBV28 and TRBJ1-2, with D perhaps TRBD1 (5 bases). Per the germline V gene, CDR1 is MDHEN and CDR2 is SYDVKM. V was cut by 2 bases and J by 6 bases, with 10 bases left in between. This CDR3 is 13 amino acids long. CDR3 in amino acids: CASSLGQGDGYTF. The CDR3, as DNA: TGTGCCAGCAGTTTAGGTCAGGGTGATGGCTACACCTTC.

The chain couples TRBV7-2 to TRBJ2-2, with D possibly being TRBD1 (6 bases). CDR3 length: 16 residues. V was shortened by 2 bases and J by 1 base, with 11 bases between the two germline ends. The germline gives CDR1 SGHTA, CDR2 FQGNSA. The chain's CDR3 is CASSLPPTGNTGELFF. CDR3 sequence (DNA): TGTGCCAGCAGCTTACCCCCGACAGGGAACACCGGGGAGCTGTTTTTT. The complete variable domain, with remaining parts taken from reference TRBV7-2 and TRBJ2-2, reads GAGVSQSPSNKVTEKGKDVELRCDPISGHTALYWYRQSLGQGLEFLIYFQGNSAPDKSGLPSDRFSAERTGGSVSTLTIQRTQQEDSAVYLCASSLPPTGNTGELFFGEGSRLTVL.

This clone was counted a few times. This chain links TRBV7-2 with TRBJ1-5; no clear D. The ends were cut back, 3 bases at V and 2 bases at J, with 8 bases in the middle. CDR3 size: 14 residues. In germline, CDR1 is SGHTA, CDR2 FQGNSA. The CDR3 is CASSLREGNQPQHF. DNA of the CDR3: TGTGCCAGCAGCTTGAGGGAGGGCAATCAGCCCCAGCATTTT.

The chain employs TRBV27 and TRBJ2-1, with a possible D match to TRBD2 (6 bases). The germline gives CDR1 MNHEY, CDR2 SMNVEV (reference sequence). The CDR3 spans 14 residues. V lost 8 bases and J 6 bases, leaving 17 bases between the germline ends. Written as DNA, the CDR3 is TGTGCCAGCCTCCAGCACGGGGGTCCCAATGAGCAGTTCTTC. Protein product: CASLQHGGPNEQFF.

A few counts support this clone. The rearrangement uses TRBV7-2 and TRBJ1-5; TRBD1 agrees at 7 bases. The CDR3 covers 14 residues. CDR1 and CDR2 (germline): SGHTA, FQGNSA. Trimming took 4 bases from V and 7 from J; bases not matched to a gene: 7. CDR3 residues: CASSSRQGGQPQHF. The CDR3 DNA is TGTGCCAGCAGCTCCAGACAGGGAGGACAGCCCCAGCATTTT.

This clone appeared a few times. The chain employs TRBV18 and TRBJ2-1, with 8 positions matching TRBD2. The CDR3 is made up of 16 amino acids. The germline gives CDR1 KGHSH, CDR2 LQKENI. V shed 0 bases and J 4 bases; nucleotides not matched to a gene: 5. CDR3 bases: TGTGCCAGCTCACCACCATCCGGGGGGGGGTACAATGAGCAGTTCTTC. It codes for CASSPPSGGGYNEQFF.

The chain uses TRBV11-2 and TRBJ2-3; D gene ambiguous. V was trimmed by 6 bases and J by 8 bases, leaving 12 bases between them. Germline V lookup: CDR1 SGHAT, CDR2 FQNNGV. The CDR3 has 12 amino acids. This chain's CDR3 is CASRYSVGTQYF. The DNA for the CDR3 is TGTGCCAGCAGGTACAGTGTGGGTACGCAGTATTTT. Supplemented by reference TRBV11-2 and TRBJ2-3, the full variable domain reads EAGVAQSPRYKIIEKRQSVAFWCNPISGHATLYWYQQILGQGPKLLIQFQNNGVVDDSQLPKDRFSAERLKGVDSTLKIQPAKLEDSAVYLCASRYSVGTQYFGPGTRLTVL.

This rearrangement joins TRBV7-9 to TRBJ2-3, with 11 bases identical to TRBD2. This CDR3 is 17 amino acids long. CDR1 is SEHNR and CDR2 is FQNEAQ in the germline V gene (reference sequence). The trim removed 5 bases at V and 7 bases at J, leaving 14 bases unmatched. This CDR3 reads CASSMAHSGGAYYTQYF. As DNA, the CDR3 is TGTGCCAGCAGCATGGCACATAGCGGGGGGGCCTATTATACGCAGTATTTT. The whole variable domain, filled in from reference TRBV7-9 and TRBJ2-3, reads DTGVSQNPRHKITKRGQNVTFRCDPISEHNRLYWYRQTLGQGPEFLTYFQNEAQLEKSRLLSDRFSAERPKGSFSTLEIQRTEQGDSAMYLCASSMAHSGGAYYTQYFGPGTRLTVL.

There are a few counts of this clone. The chain employs TRBV9 and TRBJ2-3, with TRBD1 matching over 9 bases. V lost 3 bases to trimming and J lost 1 base; unmatched junction nucleotides: 3. Germline loops: CDR1 SGDLS, CDR2 YYNGEE. The CDR3 covers 15 residues. CDR3 DNA sequence: TGTGCCAGCAGCGCCCGGGACAGGGGCACAGATACGCAGTATTTT. It encodes CASSARDRGTDTQYF.

The chain has TRBV28 and TRBJ2-5, with 8 bases fitting TRBD2. The CDR3 consists of 15 residues. Trimming took 2 bases from V and 5 from J; bases not matched to a gene: 7. Germline V gives CDR1 MDHEN, CDR2 SYDVKM. Written as DNA, the CDR3 is TGTGCCAGCAGTTTAGGAGCGGGGGCTCCGGAGACCCAGTACTTC. It is translated as CASSLGAGAPETQYF.

The chain carries TRBV10-3 and TRBJ1-2; 8 bases match TRBD1. The CDR3 has 14 amino acids. Germline CDR1 is ENHRY and CDR2 is SYGVKD. Trimming removed 6 bases from V and 4 bases from J; junction bases left unmatched: 7. The CDR3, as DNA: TGTGCCATCAGCCTAGGGCAGGGGGCCTATGGCTACACCTTC. This translates into CAISLGQGAYGYTF.

J is TRBJ2-3 and V is TRBV9, with D maybe TRBD2 (7 bases). Trimming cost V 6 bases and J 7 bases, with 15 bases left between them. Germline loops: CDR1 SGDLS, CDR2 YYNGEE. The CDR3 loop spans 13 amino acids. The CDR3 protein is CASKPGGRNTQYF. The CDR3, as DNA: TGTGCCAGCAAACCCGGGGGGCGGAATACGCAGTATTTT.

This clone has only a few counts. CDR3 sequence (DNA): TGTGCCAGTAGTATAATGTCGGGACTCCCTCAAGAGACCCAGTACTTC. Translation gives CASSIMSGLPQETQYF. The V and J genes are TRBV19 and TRBJ2-5; weak D call: TRBD2 (6 bases). Trimming took off 2 bases at V and 2 bases at J, with 15 bases between the two ends. CDR3 length: 16 amino acids. Germline assignment: CDR1 LNHDA and CDR2 SQIVND (reference sequence).

This clone has just one count. V and J are TRBV19 and TRBJ2-3; 11 bases map to TRBD2. Germline V gene lookup returns CDR1 LNHDA and CDR2 SQIVND (reference sequence). V gave up 2 bases and J gave up 3 bases; unmatched junction bases: 10. The CDR3 consists of 18 residues. CDR3 nucleotides: TGTGCCAGTAGTATACGTGTACCTAGCGGGGGGCCAACAGATACGCAGTATTTT. Residues: CASSIRVPSGGPTDTQYF.

This clone has more than one count but fewer than ten. The chain combines TRBV10-3 with TRBJ2-2, with a weak D call TRBD2 (5 bases). V was cut by 0 bases and J by 0 bases, with 11 bases left in between. This CDR3 comprises 17 residues. Germline values: CDR1 ENHRY, CDR2 SYGVKD. The CDR3 sequence: CAISESLRAANTGELFF. CDR3 nucleotide sequence: TGTGCCATCAGTGAGTCGCTGCGGGCTGCGAACACCGGGGAGCTGTTTTTT.

The V gene is TRBV29-1, the J gene TRBJ2-7, with TRBD1 identical over 7 bases. This CDR3 contains 13 residues. Looked up from germline, CDR1 is SQVTM and CDR2 is ANQGSEA. The ends lost 8 bases at V and 3 bases at J; junction bases unmatched: 10. The chain's CDR3 is CSSNGQADYEQYF. CDR3 DNA sequence: TGCAGCTCTAACGGACAGGCCGACTACGAGCAGTACTTC.

The V and J genes are TRBV7-9 and TRBJ2-5; 8 bases match TRBD2. Germline V gene sequence: CDR1 SEHNR, CDR2 FQNEAQ (reference sequence). J gave up 3 bases and V 1 base, and 13 bases lay outside the gene matches. The CDR3 has 18 residues. The CDR3 loop is CASSLEWRGDPKEETQYF. CDR3 coding DNA: TGTGCCAGCAGCTTAGAATGGCGGGGGGATCCCAAGGAAGAGACCCAGTACTTC.

This clone was seen a handful of times. The J gene is TRBJ1-1, the V gene TRBV10-1; D remains ambiguous. The CDR3 spans 14 residues. The V gene lost 4 bases and the J gene lost 3 bases, with 12 bases spanning the gap. Looked up from germline, CDR1 is WNHNN and CDR2 is SYGVQD (reference sequence). CDR3 region: CASSVPRPYTEAFF. The CDR3 region has the DNA TGCGCCAGCAGTGTTCCCAGGCCGTACACTGAAGCTTTCTTT.

This clone has more than one count but fewer than ten. The chain combines TRBV18 with TRBJ1-3, with 9 bases fitting TRBD1. The junction had 5 bases not matched to a gene; V was cut back by 3 bases and J by 2 bases. CDR1 is KGHSH, CDR2 LQKENI, per germline. This CDR3 is 16 amino acids long. The CDR3 sequence is CASSPRRDRAGNTIYF. The CDR3 DNA reads as TGTGCCAGCTCACCCCGTCGGGACAGGGCTGGAAACACCATATATTTT.

The chain is built from TRBV5-8 and TRBJ2-1, with 7 bases lining up with TRBD1. J gave up 2 bases and V 4 bases, and 3 bases lay outside the gene matches. The CDR3 is made up of 14 amino acids. In germline, CDR1 is SGHTS, CDR2 YDEGEE. This CDR3 is CASSTGTAYNEQFF. The CDR3 coding sequence is TGTGCCAGCAGCACCGGGACAGCCTACAATGAGCAGTTCTTC.

This chain joins TRBV19 and TRBJ2-7; possible D gene TRBD2, 6 bases. CDR1 is LNHDA, CDR2 SQIVND, per germline (reference sequence). This CDR3 spans 16 amino acids. Trimming left V 8 bases short and J 1 base short, with 21 bases between. The CDR3 loop is CASSKGLAGRSYEQYF. CDR3 DNA: TGTGCCAGTTCTAAGGGTCTGGCAGGGAGGTCCTACGAGCAGTACTTC.

J is TRBJ2-2 and V is TRBV7-9; perhaps TRBD1 as D (6 bases). Trimming removed 3 bases from V and 3 bases from J, with 14 bases in between. Germline-derived CDR1 and CDR2 are SEHNR and FQNEAQ (reference sequence). The CDR3 is made up of 16 amino acids. The CDR3: CASSFGLGAYTGELFF. In nucleotides, the CDR3 is TGTGCCAGCAGCTTTGGTTTGGGGGCCTACACCGGGGAGCTGTTTTTT. Based on the CDR3 plus reference TRBV7-9 and TRBJ2-2, the full variable domain is DTGVSQNPRHKITKRGQNVTFRCDPISEHNRLYWYRQTLGQGPEFLTYFQNEAQLEKSRLLSDRFSAERPKGSFSTLEIQRTEQGDSAMYLCASSFGLGAYTGELFFGEGSRLTVL.

V is TRBV11-2 and J is TRBJ1-4, with a weak D call TRBD1 (6 bases). Deletions cut 1 base from V and 8 bases from J, with 14 bases between. Germline CDR1 SGHAT, CDR2 FQNNGV. The CDR3 loop spans 15 amino acids. CDR3: CASSLGLGGHEKLFF. The CDR3 nucleotides are TGTGCCAGCAGCTTAGGTTTGGGGGGGCACGAAAAACTGTTTTTT.